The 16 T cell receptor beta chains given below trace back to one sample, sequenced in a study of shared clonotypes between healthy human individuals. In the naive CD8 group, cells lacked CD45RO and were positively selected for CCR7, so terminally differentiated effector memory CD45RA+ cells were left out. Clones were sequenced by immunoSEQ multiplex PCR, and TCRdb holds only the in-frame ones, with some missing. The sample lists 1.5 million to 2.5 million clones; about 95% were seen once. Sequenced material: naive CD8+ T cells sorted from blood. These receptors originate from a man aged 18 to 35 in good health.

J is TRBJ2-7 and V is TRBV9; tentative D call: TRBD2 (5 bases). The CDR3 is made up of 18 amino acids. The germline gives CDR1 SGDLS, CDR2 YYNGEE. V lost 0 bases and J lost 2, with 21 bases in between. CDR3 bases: TGTGCCAGCAGCGTAGAAGTCGGGGAGAACGAAACCACCTACGAGCAGTACTTC. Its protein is CASSVEVGENETTYEQYF.

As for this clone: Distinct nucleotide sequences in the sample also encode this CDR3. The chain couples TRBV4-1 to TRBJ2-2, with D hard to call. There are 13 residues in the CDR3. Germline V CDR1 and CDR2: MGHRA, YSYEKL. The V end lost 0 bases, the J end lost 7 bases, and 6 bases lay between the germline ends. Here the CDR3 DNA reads TGCGCCAGCAGCCAAGAGGACGGCGGGGAGCTGTTTTTT. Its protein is CASSQEDGGELFF.

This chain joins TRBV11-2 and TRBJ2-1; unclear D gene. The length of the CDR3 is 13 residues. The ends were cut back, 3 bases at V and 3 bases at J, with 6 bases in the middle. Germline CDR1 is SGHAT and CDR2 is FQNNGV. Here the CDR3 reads CASSFPNYNEQFF. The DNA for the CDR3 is TGTGCCAGCAGCTTCCCAAACTACAATGAGCAGTTCTTC. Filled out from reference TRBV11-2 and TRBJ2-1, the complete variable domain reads EAGVAQSPRYKIIEKRQSVAFWCNPISGHATLYWYQQILGQGPKLLIQFQNNGVVDDSQLPKDRFSAERLKGVDSTLKIQPAKLEDSAVYLCASSFPNYNEQFFGPGTRLTVL.

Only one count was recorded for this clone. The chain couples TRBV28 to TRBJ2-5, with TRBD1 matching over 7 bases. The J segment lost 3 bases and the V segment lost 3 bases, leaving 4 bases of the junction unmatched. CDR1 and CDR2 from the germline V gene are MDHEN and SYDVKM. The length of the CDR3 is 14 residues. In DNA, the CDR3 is TGTGCCAGCAGTTTGACCGACAGGGAAGAGACCCAGTACTTC. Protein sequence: CASSLTDREETQYF.

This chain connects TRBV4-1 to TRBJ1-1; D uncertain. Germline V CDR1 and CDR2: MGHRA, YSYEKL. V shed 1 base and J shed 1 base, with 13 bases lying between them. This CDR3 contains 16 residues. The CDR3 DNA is TGCGCCAGCAGCCAAGGGTGGTCTGGCTGGAACACTGAAGCTTTCTTT. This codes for CASSQGWSGWNTEAFF.

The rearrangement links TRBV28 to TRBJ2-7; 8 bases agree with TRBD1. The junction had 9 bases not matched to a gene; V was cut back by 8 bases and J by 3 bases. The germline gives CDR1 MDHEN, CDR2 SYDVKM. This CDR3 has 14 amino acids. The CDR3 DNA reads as TGTGCCAGCCGGACAGGGCAGAACCTCTACGAGCAGTACTTC. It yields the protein CASRTGQNLYEQYF.

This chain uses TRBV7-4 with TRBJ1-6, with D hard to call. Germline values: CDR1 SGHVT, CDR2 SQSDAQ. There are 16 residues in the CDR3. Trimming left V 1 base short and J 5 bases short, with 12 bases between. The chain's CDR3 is CASSLDRKGHNSPLHF. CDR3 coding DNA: TGTGCCAGCAGCTTAGACCGGAAAGGGCATAATTCACCCCTCCACTTT.

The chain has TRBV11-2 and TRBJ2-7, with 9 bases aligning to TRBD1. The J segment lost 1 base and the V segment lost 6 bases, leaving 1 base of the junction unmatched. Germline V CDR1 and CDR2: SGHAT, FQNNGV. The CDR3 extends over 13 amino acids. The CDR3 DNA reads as TGTGCCAGCAGGACAGGGGGTTCCTACGAGCAGTACTTC. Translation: CASRTGGSYEQYF.

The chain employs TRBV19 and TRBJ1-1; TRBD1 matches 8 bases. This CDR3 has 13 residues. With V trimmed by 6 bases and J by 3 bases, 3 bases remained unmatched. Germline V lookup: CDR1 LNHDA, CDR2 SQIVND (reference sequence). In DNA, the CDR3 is TGTGCCAGTAGCCAGGGGGCTTACACTGAAGCTTTCTTT. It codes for CASSQGAYTEAFF.

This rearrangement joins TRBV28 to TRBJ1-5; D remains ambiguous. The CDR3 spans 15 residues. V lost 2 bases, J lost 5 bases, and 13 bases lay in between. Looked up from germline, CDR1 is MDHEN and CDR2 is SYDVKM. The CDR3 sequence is CASSLLRLGDQPQHF. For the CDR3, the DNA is TGTGCCAGCAGTTTACTCCGACTGGGAGATCAGCCCCAGCATTTT.

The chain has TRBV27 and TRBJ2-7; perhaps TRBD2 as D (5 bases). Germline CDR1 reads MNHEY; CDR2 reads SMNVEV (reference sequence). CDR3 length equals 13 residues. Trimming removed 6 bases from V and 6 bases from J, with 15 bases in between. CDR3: CASRMGEGSEQYF. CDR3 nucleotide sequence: TGTGCCAGCAGGATGGGAGAGGGAAGCGAGCAGTACTTC.

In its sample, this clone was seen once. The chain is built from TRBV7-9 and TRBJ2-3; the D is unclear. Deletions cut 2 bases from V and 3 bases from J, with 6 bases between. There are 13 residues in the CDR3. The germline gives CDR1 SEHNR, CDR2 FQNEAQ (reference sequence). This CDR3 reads CASSLHLTDTQYF. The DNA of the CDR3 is TGTGCCAGCAGCTTACACTTGACAGATACGCAGTATTTT.

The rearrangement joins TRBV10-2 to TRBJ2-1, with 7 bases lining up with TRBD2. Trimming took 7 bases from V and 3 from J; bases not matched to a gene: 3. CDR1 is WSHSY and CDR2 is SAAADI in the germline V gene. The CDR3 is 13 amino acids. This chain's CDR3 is CASTSGLYNEQFF. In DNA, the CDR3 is TGCGCCAGCACTAGCGGTCTCTACAATGAGCAGTTCTTC.

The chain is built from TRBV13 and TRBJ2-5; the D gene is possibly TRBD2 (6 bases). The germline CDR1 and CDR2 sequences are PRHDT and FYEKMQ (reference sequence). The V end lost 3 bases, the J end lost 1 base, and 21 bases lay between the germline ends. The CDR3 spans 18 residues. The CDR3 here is CASSLSTSYRGIQETQYF. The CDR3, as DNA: TGTGCCAGCAGCTTGTCCACTAGCTACCGCGGAATCCAAGAGACCCAGTACTTC.

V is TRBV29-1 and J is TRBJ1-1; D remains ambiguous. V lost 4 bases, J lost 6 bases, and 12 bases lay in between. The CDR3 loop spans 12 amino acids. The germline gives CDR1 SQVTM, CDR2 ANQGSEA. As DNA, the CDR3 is TGCAGCGTTGTACCGATCGGGCCTGAAGCTTTCTTT. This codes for CSVVPIGPEAFF. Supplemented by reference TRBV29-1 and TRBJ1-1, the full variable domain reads SAVISQKPSRDICQRGTSLTIQCQVDSQVTMMFWYRQQPGQSLTLIATANQGSEATYESGFVIDKFPISRPNLTFSTLTVSNMSPEDSSIYLCSVVPIGPEAFFGQGTRLTVV.

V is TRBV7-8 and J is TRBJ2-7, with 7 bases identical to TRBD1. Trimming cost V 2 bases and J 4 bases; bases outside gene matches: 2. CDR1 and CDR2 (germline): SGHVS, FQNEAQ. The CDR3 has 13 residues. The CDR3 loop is CASSLRQGYEQYF. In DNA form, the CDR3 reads TGTGCCAGCAGCTTACGACAGGGATACGAGCAGTACTTC.